This record covers a single T cell receptor (beta chain). Its specificity is unknown. TCRdb fed the 5' RACE reads into MiXCR, producing one record per CDR3 protein. The sample holds around 340,000 distinct CDR3 sequences, around 12% seen once. This sample is part of a study of T cells after yellow fever vaccination. V lost 1 base and J 5 bases, leaving 11 bases between the germline ends. The CDR3 totals 14 residues. Germline CDR1 and CDR2: LGHDT and YNNKEL (reference sequence). Points from the study as a whole: Booster sampling recovered most clones from primary vaccination (roughly 97% CD4, approximately 90% CD8).

J is TRBJ1-1 and V is TRBV3-1; the D gene is possibly TRBD1 (6 bases). This clonotype was obtained from a man between 18 and 35 years old who received the YFV17D yellow fever vaccine. The sequencing used CD4+ T cells sorted from PBMCs, collected 15 days after the yellow fever booster vaccination. CDR3 bases: TGTGCCAGCAGCCAAGTTCAGGGGAGGACTGAAGCTTTCTTT. Amino acid sequence: CASSQVQGRTEAFF.